These T cell receptor beta chains were read from a single sample in a study of identical twins. TCRdb redid the calling of the 5' RACE reads with MiXCR, one entry per CDR3 protein. The sample has nearly 900,000 distinct CDR3 sequences, 9% to 15% seen once. The same sample was also studied in work on yellow fever vaccine responses in identical twins.

Sequencing used PBMCs. Receptor source: a woman under 30 in good health. Each CDR3 is given with its conserved first and last residue. A D gene is named only where the DNA matches it firmly. A clone size is listed for some rows: how often the clone was seen (once, few, many), or a class if it is expanded.

>NA|TRBJ2-1|TRBV5-1|few
TGCGCCAGCAGAGACGGCTCTCTCTCCTACAATGAGCAGTTCTTC
CASRDGSLSYNEQFF
>NA|TRBJ2-5|TRBV20-1|many
TGCAGTGCCCCCCCCCGTAGGGAGACCCAGTACTTC
CSAPPRRETQYF
>TRBD1|TRBJ1-5|TRBV5-6|few
TGTGCCAGCAGCTTAGACAGGGGGCCGGTCAATCAGCCCCAGCATTTT
CASSLDRGPVNQPQHF
>NA|TRBJ2-3|TRBV27|NA
TGTGCCAGCAGTTTCTTAGCGGACCGCACAGATACGCAGTATTTT
CASSFLADRTDTQYF
>NA|TRBJ2-3|TRBV25-1|few
TGTGCCAGCAGTGCCGAGGGACTCATCACAGATACGCAGTATTTT
CASSAEGLITDTQYF
>NA|TRBJ2-4|TRBV29-1|NA
TGCAGCGCAGGGATTGCCAAAAACATTCAGTACTTC
CSAGIAKNIQYF
>NA|TRBJ2-2|TRBV7-9|NA
TGTGCCAGCAGTAAGACAGCTGGAAACACCGGGGAGCTGTTTTTT
CASSKTAGNTGELFF
>NA|TRBJ2-5|TRBV7-9|few
TGTGCCAGCAGCCCACAGGGACTTGGAGGGGAGACCCAGTACTTC
CASSPQGLGGETQYF
>NA|TRBJ2-5|TRBV4-1|few
TGCGCCAGCAGCCAGTATCAGGGAGCGGAGACCCAGTACTTC
CASSQYQGAETQYF
>TRBD1|TRBJ2-2|TRBV12-3/TRBV12-4|NA
TGTGCCAGCAGTCACGGGGACAGGGGGTCCGGGGAGCTGTTTTTT
CASSHGDRGSGELFF
>TRBD1|TRBJ2-3|TRBV7-9|few
TGTGCCAGCAGCTTATCGGAACAGGGGTCAGATACGCAGTATTTT
CASSLSEQGSDTQYF
>NA|TRBJ2-3|TRBV11-2|few
TGTGCCAGCAGCCCCGGGGTAGCCGGGGCGACCGGCACAGATACGCAGTATTTT
CASSPGVAGATGTDTQYF
>TRBD2|TRBJ2-2|TRBV5-1|few
TGCGCCAGCAGCTTGTCAGCGGGAGCCGGGGAGCTGTTTTTT
CASSLSAGAGELFF
>TRBD1|TRBJ2-4|TRBV29-1|NA
TGCAGCGTCGGCTCCTACAGGGGCCCGGCCAAAAACATTCAGTACTTC
CSVGSYRGPAKNIQYF
>NA|TRBJ2-7|TRBV14|few
TGTGCCAGCAGCCAGGTTGGTACCGGGACGGACAACTACGAGCAGTACTTC
CASSQVGTGTDNYEQYF
>TRBD2|TRBJ2-1|TRBV12-3/TRBV12-4|few
TGTGCCAGCACCAGAGCGGGGGGGAACAATGAGCAGTTCTTC
CASTRAGGNNEQFF
>NA|TRBJ2-3|TRBV6-6|NA
TGTGCCAGCAGTTACTCGAACAACGACTTAGTTTTT
CASSYSNNDLVF
>NA|TRBJ2-2|TRBV12-3/TRBV12-4|few
TGTGCCAGCAGTTTTGACAGACTAACCAACACCGGGGAGCTGTTTTTT
CASSFDRLTNTGELFF
>TRBD2|TRBJ2-7|TRBV2|many
TGTGCCAGCAGTGGACTAGCGTACGAGCAGTACTTC
CASSGLAYEQYF
>NA|TRBJ2-1|TRBV6-5|few
TGTGCCAGCAGTTACTCTACCCTAGGAGCGTACAATGAGCAGTTCTTC
CASSYSTLGAYNEQFF
>NA|TRBJ2-4|TRBV19|NA
TGTGCCAGTAGTCAACGACAGTCGTTGATGTACTTC
CASSQRQSLMYF
>TRBD2|TRBJ2-3|TRBV10-1|few
TGCGCCAGCAGGGCGTCTAGCGGGGGGCAAGATACGCAGTATTTT
CASRASSGGQDTQYF
>TRBD1|TRBJ2-2|TRBV7-9|few
TGTGCCAGCAGCCGGACAGGGCAAACCGGGGAGCTGTTTTTT
CASSRTGQTGELFF
>NA|TRBJ2-3|TRBV20-1|few
TGCAGTGCAAAGGGGGGATCTCGTAACACAGATACGCAGTATTTT
CSAKGGSRNTDTQYF
>NA|TRBJ1-5|TRBV7-9|few
TGTGCCAGCAGCTCCGGGCAAGACTATCAGCCCCAGCATTTT
CASSSGQDYQPQHF
>TRBD2|TRBJ2-1|TRBV6-4|NA
TGTGCCAGCAGCCGAGAGAGCGGGGGGCCCAATGAGCAGTTCTTC
CASSRESGGPNEQFF
>TRBD2|TRBJ2-1|TRBV20-1|many
TGCAGTGCTAGAGATTTGCTCGGGGGGATTGAACTAAGCTCCTACAATGAGCAGTTCTTC
CSARDLLGGIELSSYNEQFF
>NA|TRBJ1-1|TRBV29-1|NA
TGCAGCGTCGACGATGGACGGCTCCTTAACACTGAAGCTTTCTTT
CSVDDGRLLNTEAFF
>NA|TRBJ1-2|TRBV20-1|few
TGCAGTGCTAGAGTGGGGTCCGGTTTCCATGGCTACACCTTC
CSARVGSGFHGYTF
>NA|TRBJ2-7|TRBV10-3|NA
TGTGCCATCAGTGAGTCGGGTATGGCTAGCTCCGAGCAGTACTTC
CAISESGMASSEQYF
>TRBD1|TRBJ2-1|TRBV7-8|NA
TGTGCCAGCAGCCCCCGGGGGACAGGGGGCTTGTATGAGCAGTTCTTC
CASSPRGTGGLYEQFF
>TRBD2|TRBJ2-1|TRBV6-6|many
TGTGCCAGCAGTGTGCGGGGGGGCAATGAGCAGTTCTTC
CASSVRGGNEQFF
>NA|TRBJ1-5|TRBV12-3/TRBV12-4|many
TGTGCCAGCAGTCGGCAGGGGTTTGACCAGCCCCAGCATTTT
CASSRQGFDQPQHF
>TRBD1|TRBJ2-5|TRBV28|few
TGTGCCAGCAGTCCTCCCGGGGACAGGCCGTACTTC
CASSPPGDRPYF
>NA|TRBJ2-3|TRBV5-1|NA
TGCGCCAGCAGCTTGGGCAGTATTGCAGATACGCAGTATTTT
CASSLGSIADTQYF
>NA|TRBJ2-1|TRBV12-3/TRBV12-4|many
TGTGCCAGCACTTTCTACAATGAGCAGTTCTTC
CASTFYNEQFF
>NA|TRBJ2-1|TRBV6-4|few
TGTGCCAGCAGTGTTTCAGCGGATCCCTACAATGAGCAGTTCTTC
CASSVSADPYNEQFF
>NA|TRBJ2-2|TRBV7-9|NA
TGTGCCAGCAGCCCCCTTACCCGGGAGCTGTTTTTT
CASSPLTRELFF
>NA|TRBJ1-1|TRBV15|many
TGTGCCACCAGCAGGGTTGGGGGGGCGAACACTGAAGCTTTCTTT
CATSRVGGANTEAFF
>NA|TRBJ1-1|TRBV3-1|NA
TGTGCCAGCAGTTTAGGACAGATATCCACTGAAGCTTTCTTT
CASSLGQISTEAFF
>NA|TRBJ2-2|TRBV9|NA
TGTGCCAGCAGCTCGGGACCGTCGACCGGGGAGCTGTTTTTT
CASSSGPSTGELFF
>NA|TRBJ2-2|TRBV29-1|NA
TGCAGCGTCCGTTGGAGTTGGACCACCGGGGAGCTGTTTTTT
CSVRWSWTTGELFF
>NA|TRBJ1-1|TRBV7-9|few
TGTGCCAGCAGCTTCACACAGGGCGGGCCTGAAGCTTTCTTT
CASSFTQGGPEAFF
>TRBD1|TRBJ1-1|TRBV20-1|NA
TGCAGACCCCTTCCCGGGACAGGGACGCCGAACACTGAAGCTTTCTTT
CRPLPGTGTPNTEAFF
>NA|TRBJ1-5|TRBV21-1|NA
TGTGCCAGCAGCAAAAAACTACAGCCCCAGCATTTT
CASSKKLQPQHF
>NA|TRBJ2-1|TRBV15|many
TGTGCCACCAGCAGAGAGTTAGGGTTCTACAATGAGCAGTTCTTC
CATSRELGFYNEQFF
>NA|TRBJ2-1|TRBV5-1|NA
TGCGCCAGCAGCGCCGGGACGGATGGAAGAGCTCCCTACAATGAGCAGTTCTTC
CASSAGTDGRAPYNEQFF
>TRBD2|TRBJ2-1|TRBV18|few
TGTGCCAGCTCACCACCTGGAACTAGCGGGGGAGGCAATGAGCAGTTCTTC
CASSPPGTSGGGNEQFF
>TRBD1|TRBJ2-7|TRBV5-1|NA
TGCGCCAGCAGCAGATCCGGGACAGCCAACTACGAGCAGTACTTC
CASSRSGTANYEQYF
>TRBD1|TRBJ1-1|TRBV7-9|NA
TGTGCCAGCAGCCGCCGGGACAGGGTCCCCACTGAAGCTTTCTTT
CASSRRDRVPTEAFF
>NA|TRBJ2-1|TRBV28|many
TGTGCCAGCAGTTATCGGTACAATGAGCAGTTCTTC
CASSYRYNEQFF